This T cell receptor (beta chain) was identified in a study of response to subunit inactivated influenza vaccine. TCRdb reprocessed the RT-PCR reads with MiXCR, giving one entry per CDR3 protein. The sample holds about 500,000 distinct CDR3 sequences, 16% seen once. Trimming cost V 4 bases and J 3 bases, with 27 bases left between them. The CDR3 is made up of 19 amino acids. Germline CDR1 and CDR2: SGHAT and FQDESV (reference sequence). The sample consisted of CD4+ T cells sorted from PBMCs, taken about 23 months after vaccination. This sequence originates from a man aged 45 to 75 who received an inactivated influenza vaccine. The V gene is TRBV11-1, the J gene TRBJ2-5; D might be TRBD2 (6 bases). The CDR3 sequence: CASSSDAYLLVGRKETQYF. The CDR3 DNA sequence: TGTGCCAGCAGCTCGGATGCCTATCTTCTAGTTGGGAGGAAAGAGACCCAGTACTTC.